The 5 T cell receptor beta chains listed next were all sequenced from one sample in a study of T cell responses to AZD1222 COVID-19 vaccine. TCRdb's table, derived via immunoSEQ multiplex PCR, lists solely in-frame clones and lacks some. The sample has 140,000 to 150,000 clones; 70% to 90% are singletons. This specimen consisted of peripheral blood, obtained on day 0 of AZD1222 vaccination. The origin of the receptors is an adult in good health.

The chain recombines TRBV15 with TRBJ1-6, with D perhaps matching TRBD1 (5 bases). V lost 7 bases and J 10 bases, leaving 20 bases between the germline ends. This CDR3 region has 15 residues. Germline loops: CDR1 LNHNV, CDR2 YYDKDF (reference sequence). As DNA, the CDR3 is TGTGCCACCACCCAGGGAGGGATGAGTGGATCACCCCTCCACTTT. Protein sequence: CATTQGGMSGSPLHF.

The chain has TRBV2 and TRBJ2-1; possible D gene TRBD2, 6 bases. The CDR3 consists of 14 residues. Germline values: CDR1 SNHLY, CDR2 FYNNEI. Trimming removed 4 bases at V and 8 bases at J, with 15 bases between. The CDR3 spells CASSVRTGRYEQFF. In nucleotides, the CDR3 is TGTGCCAGCAGTGTACGGACGGGGAGGTATGAGCAGTTCTTC.

This clone was detected a few times. The J gene is TRBJ2-2, the V gene TRBV11-3; D gene uncertain. The CDR3 runs 12 residues. V was shortened by 5 bases and J by 1 base, with 2 bases between the two germline ends. The germline V gene encodes CDR1 SGHNT and CDR2 YENEEA. The CDR3: CASSKNTGELFF. The DNA for the CDR3 is TGTGCCAGCAGCAAGAACACCGGGGAGCTGTTTTTT.

CDR3 sequence reads: CASSQGRWDTEAFF. CDR3 coding DNA: TGTGCCAGCAGCCAAGGCAGGTGGGACACTGAAGCTTTCTTT. This sequence joins TRBV14 and TRBJ1-1; D is ambiguous. V lost 1 base and J lost 3, with 9 bases in between. There are 14 residues in the CDR3. CDR1 SGHDN and CDR2 FVKESK come from the germline V gene.

The rearrangement links TRBV3-1 (or the pseudogene TRBV3-2) to TRBJ2-5; D uncertain. The CDR3 has 11 residues. Trimming took off 6 bases at V and 5 bases at J, with 7 bases between the two ends. CDR1 LGHDT and CDR2 YNNKEL come from the germline V gene (reference sequence). For the CDR3, the DNA is TGTGCCAGCAGGGTTTTGGAGACCCAGTACTTC. As protein: CASRVLETQYF.